Presented here are 23 T cell receptor beta chains from one specimen sequenced in a study of shared clonotypes between healthy human individuals. Selected positively for CCR7 and CD45RO-negative, naive CD8 cells excluded terminally differentiated effector memory CD45RA+ cells. Clones were sequenced by immunoSEQ multiplex PCR, and TCRdb holds only the in-frame ones, with some missing. The sample lists about 680,000 clones; approximately 90% were seen once. The sequencing sample was made of naive CD8+ T cells sorted from blood. These receptor sequences come from a man between 25 and 39 years old in good health.

V and J are TRBV27 and TRBJ2-1; 8 bases agree with TRBD2. Per the germline V gene, CDR1 is MNHEY and CDR2 is SMNVEV (reference sequence). Trimming removed 1 base from V and 5 bases from J; junction bases left unmatched: 7. The CDR3 has 16 residues. The CDR3 here is CASSLLSTSGHNEQFF. The CDR3 DNA reads as TGTGCCAGCAGTTTATTAAGCACTAGCGGACACAATGAGCAGTTCTTC.

The chain recombines TRBV12-5 with TRBJ2-7, with 12 bases identical to TRBD1. CDR1 and CDR2 (germline): LGHNT, FRNRAP. With V trimmed by 1 base and J by 3 bases, 4 bases remained unmatched. This CDR3 spans 16 amino acids. CDR3 nucleotide sequence: TGTGCTAGTGGTTTGGGGGGACAGGGGGCCTACTACGAGCAGTACTTC. This gives the protein CASGLGGQGAYYEQYF.

This chain links TRBV14 with TRBJ2-3; D might be TRBD2 (6 bases). Looked up from germline, CDR1 is SGHDN and CDR2 is FVKESK. The CDR3 consists of 17 residues. The V end was cut by 1 base, the J end by 0 bases, with 14 bases between. The CDR3 DNA follows: TGTGCCAGCAGCCAAGCACGCAGCGGGCCTAGCACAGATACGCAGTATTTT. Translating gives CASSQARSGPSTDTQYF.

The chain has TRBV28 and TRBJ2-1; 9 bases fit TRBD2. Germline CDR1 and CDR2: MDHEN and SYDVKM. This CDR3 comprises 19 residues. Unmatched junction bases numbered 16, after V lost 5 bases and J lost 2 bases. CDR3 coding DNA: TGTGCCAGCAGTCCCCGAAGGGTAGCGGGAGTTGGTGCCTACAATGAGCAGTTCTTC. It translates to CASSPRRVAGVGAYNEQFF.

V usage is TRBV25-1 and J usage is TRBJ2-7, with D uncertain. CDR1 and CDR2 (germline): MGHDK, SYGVNS. V lost 0 bases, J lost 2 bases, and 8 bases lay in between. CDR3 length equals 14 residues. The CDR3 spells CASSEYHGAYEQYF. CDR3 DNA sequence: TGTGCCAGCAGTGAATACCACGGAGCCTACGAGCAGTACTTC.

The chain is built from TRBV15 and TRBJ2-1, with 7 bases fitting TRBD2. Trimming removed 5 bases from V and 5 bases from J; junction bases left unmatched: 9. The CDR3 is 15 residues long. Per the germline V gene, CDR1 is LNHNV and CDR2 is YYDKDF (reference sequence). CDR3 protein: CATSLAERGNNEQFF. As DNA, the CDR3 is TGTGCCACCAGCCTCGCCGAGCGGGGAAACAATGAGCAGTTCTTC.

This clone was recorded once. The chain is built from TRBV29-1 and TRBJ2-5, with 9 bases lining up with TRBD1. Germline V gene sequence: CDR1 SQVTM, CDR2 ANQGSEA. The CDR3 runs 13 residues. With V trimmed by 4 bases and J by 5 bases, 5 bases remained unmatched. CDR3 DNA: TGCAGCGTTGGCCGGGACAGGGTGGAGACCCAGTACTTC. It yields the protein CSVGRDRVETQYF.

The chain is built from TRBV11-2 and TRBJ2-7; D is unresolved. The germline V gene encodes CDR1 SGHAT and CDR2 FQNNGV. The CDR3 has 16 residues. Trimming removed 5 bases from V and 4 bases from J, with 21 bases in between. The CDR3 loop reads CASSPRIRVVAYEQYF. The CDR3 DNA reads as TGTGCCAGCAGCCCGCGGATAAGGGTTGTCGCTTACGAGCAGTACTTC. Together with reference TRBV11-2 and TRBJ2-7, the CDR3 gives the full variable domain: EAGVAQSPRYKIIEKRQSVAFWCNPISGHATLYWYQQILGQGPKLLIQFQNNGVVDDSQLPKDRFSAERLKGVDSTLKIQPAKLEDSAVYLCASSPRIRVVAYEQYFGPGTRLTVT.

This rearrangement joins TRBV4-1 to TRBJ2-4; tentative D call: TRBD1 (6 bases). The germline V and J ends were trimmed by 2 bases and 13 bases, with 18 bases remaining between them. This CDR3 has 14 residues. Germline CDR1 MGHRA, CDR2 YSYEKL. The chain's CDR3 is CASSQPLAQGIQYF. As DNA, the CDR3 is TGCGCCAGCAGCCAACCCCTAGCACAGGGTATACAGTACTTC.

Regarding this clone: This may be a read error, as it is one base from a much larger clone. The genes are TRBV19 and TRBJ2-7; weak D call: TRBD2 (6 bases). Germline lookup yields CDR1 LNHDA and CDR2 SQIVND (reference sequence). The CDR3 totals 13 residues. V was pared by 4 bases and J by 0 bases, with 7 bases between. The CDR3: CASSSGNSYEQYF. CDR3 nucleotide sequence: TGTGCCAGTAGTAGCGGGAACTCCTACGAGCAGTACTTC.

The chain carries TRBV5-6 and TRBJ2-7; 8 bases map to TRBD1. Germline CDR1 SGHDT, CDR2 YYEEEE. V shed 5 bases and J 3 bases; nucleotides not matched to a gene: 10. The CDR3 consists of 15 residues. CDR3 residues: CASSQLLQGVYEQYF. The DNA for the CDR3 is TGTGCCAGCAGTCAACTTCTACAGGGGGTCTACGAGCAGTACTTC.

This clone has only one observation. The chain employs TRBV9 and TRBJ2-7, with TRBD2 matching 10 bases. Germline V gene lookup returns CDR1 SGDLS and CDR2 YYNGEE. Trimming removed 0 bases from V and 1 base from J; junction bases left unmatched: 7. The CDR3 is 17 residues long. CDR3 nucleotide sequence: TGTGCCAGCAGCGTAGACCCTAGCGGGAGCCCATCCTACGAGCAGTACTTC. Translation gives CASSVDPSGSPSYEQYF.

The V gene is TRBV6-6, the J gene TRBJ1-4; D may be TRBD1 (6 bases). The germline V gene encodes CDR1 MNHNY and CDR2 SVGAGI (reference sequence). The CDR3 totals 16 residues. Trimming cost V 8 bases and J 5 bases, with 21 bases left between them. The CDR3 here is CASGGLPEPFNEKLFF. The CDR3 DNA is TGTGCCAGCGGGGGGCTTCCAGAACCATTCAATGAAAAACTGTTTTTT.

This clone was seen a few times. The V gene is TRBV19, the J gene TRBJ2-1; TRBD1 agrees at 9 bases. The CDR3 spans 17 residues. Per the germline V gene, CDR1 is LNHDA and CDR2 is SQIVND (reference sequence). V shed 5 bases, J shed 6 bases, and the junction held 14 bases outside the gene matches. CDR3 sequence: CASSVQQGASFFNEQFF. The CDR3 DNA sequence: TGTGCCAGTAGTGTCCAACAGGGGGCCTCCTTTTTCAATGAGCAGTTCTTC.

The rearrangement joins TRBV11-3 to TRBJ2-2, with 9 bases identical to TRBD2. The CDR3 is 17 residues long. The trim removed 5 bases at V and 3 bases at J, leaving 10 bases unmatched. Germline V gives CDR1 SGHNT, CDR2 YENEEA. Here the CDR3 DNA reads TGTGCCAGCAGCCTAGCGGGATGGGGAGGGGACACCGGGGAGCTGTTTTTT. It encodes CASSLAGWGGDTGELFF.

This chain connects TRBV10-2 to TRBJ1-5, with 9 bases fitting TRBD1. Per germline, CDR1 WSHSY and CDR2 SAAADI. The V segment lost 2 bases and the J segment 1 base; nucleotides outside the gene matches: 9. This CDR3 spans 18 amino acids. DNA of the CDR3: TGCGCCAGCAGTGAGGTGGAGACAGGGGGTTTCAGCAATCAGCCCCAGCATTTT. It encodes CASSEVETGGFSNQPQHF.

The J gene is TRBJ2-7, the V gene TRBV5-1; TRBD2 aligns across 7 bases. The CDR3 consists of 16 residues. The germline V gene has CDR1 SGHRS and CDR2 YFSETQ. With 6 bases clipped from V and 7 bases from J, the junction kept 19 bases outside the gene matches. The CDR3 DNA is TGCGCCAGCAAGGACGCCCGGGGGGAGCCCGGAGGGGAGCAGTACTTC. Translated, it gives CASKDARGEPGGEQYF.

The chain has TRBV27 and TRBJ2-1; 8 bases line up with TRBD2. With 5 bases clipped from V and 0 bases from J, the junction kept 6 bases outside the gene matches. Germline values: CDR1 MNHEY, CDR2 SMNVEV (reference sequence). This CDR3 region has 16 residues. CDR3 nucleotide sequence: TGTGCCAGCAGTACTCTAGCGGGTAGCTCCTACAATGAGCAGTTCTTC. It translates to CASSTLAGSSYNEQFF.

V is TRBV7-7 and J is TRBJ2-5; 7 bases are shared with TRBD2. V gave up 1 base and J gave up 2 bases; unmatched junction bases: 13. The CDR3 covers 18 residues. Germline CDR1 reads SSHAT; CDR2 reads FNYEAQ (reference sequence). This chain's CDR3 is CASSLESPPSGLQETQYF. The CDR3 DNA is TGTGCCAGCAGCTTAGAGTCTCCGCCTAGCGGACTACAAGAGACCCAGTACTTC.

The rearrangement uses TRBV13 and TRBJ1-4; D is ambiguous. Germline CDR1 reads PRHDT; CDR2 reads FYEKMQ (reference sequence). The CDR3 is 14 amino acids. Between the trimmed V and J ends, which lost 4 bases and 7 bases, there was a span of 13 bases. The CDR3 protein is CASSSVEAVEKLFF. The CDR3 region has the DNA TGTGCCAGCAGCTCAGTCGAGGCGGTTGAAAAACTGTTTTTT.

This clone showed up just once. The chain has TRBV27 and TRBJ1-1; possibly TRBD1 for D (6 bases). Trimming shortened V by 6 bases and J by 5 bases, and 10 bases separated the two germline ends. This CDR3 has 12 amino acids. Germline CDR1 and CDR2: MNHEY and SMNVEV (reference sequence). CDR3 residues: CASSSGVTEAFF. In nucleotides, the CDR3 is TGTGCCAGCAGCTCAGGGGTTACTGAAGCTTTCTTT.

This clone turned up a few times. The chain carries TRBV27 and TRBJ1-5; D call uncertain. The CDR3 runs to 17 residues. Germline V gene data show CDR1 as MNHEY and CDR2 as SMNVEV (reference sequence). V gave up 2 bases and J gave up 1 base, with 15 bases separating them. The CDR3: CASSLGLVGNSNQPQHF. The CDR3 bases are TGTGCCAGCAGTTTAGGGCTGGTTGGGAACAGCAATCAGCCCCAGCATTTT.

The J gene is TRBJ1-2, the V gene TRBV14; 10 positions match TRBD1. Per germline, CDR1 SGHDN and CDR2 FVKESK. The CDR3 has 15 residues. V gave up 2 bases and J gave up 8 bases; unmatched junction bases: 8. As DNA, the CDR3 is TGTGCCAGCAGCCAACTCCCGGGACAGGGGAACGGCTACACCTTC. Residues: CASSQLPGQGNGYTF.